The entry below gives a single TCR beta chain sequence along with its context. Its antigen is unidentified. The data originate from a study of T cell responses to AZD1222 COVID-19 vaccine. Background on the study: Pooling covered second doses at about 4 or about 12 weeks.

Study-wide results and caveats: Repertoires were obtained solely post-peak T cell response. At baseline, seropositivity was found in only a handful of AZD1222 recipients. Donors, mostly white British, included more females; clonal diversity was possibly underestimated.

Germline V gene data show CDR1 as SGHTA and CDR2 as FQGNSA. The ends were cut back, 1 base at V and 2 bases at J, with 14 bases in the middle. This CDR3 is built from 16 residues. Sequencing used immunoSEQ multiplex PCR; TCRdb keeps in-frame clones, though not all of them. The table includes roughly 110,000 clones, under 95% detected once. The J gene is TRBJ1-1, the V gene TRBV7-2; D is undetermined. The receptor comes from an adult in good health. The source was peripheral blood, collected on day 0 of AZD1222 vaccination. The CDR3 region is CASSLVGRTSNTEAFF. In DNA form, the CDR3 reads TGTGCCAGCAGCTTAGTGGGCAGAACCTCTAACACTGAAGCTTTCTTT.